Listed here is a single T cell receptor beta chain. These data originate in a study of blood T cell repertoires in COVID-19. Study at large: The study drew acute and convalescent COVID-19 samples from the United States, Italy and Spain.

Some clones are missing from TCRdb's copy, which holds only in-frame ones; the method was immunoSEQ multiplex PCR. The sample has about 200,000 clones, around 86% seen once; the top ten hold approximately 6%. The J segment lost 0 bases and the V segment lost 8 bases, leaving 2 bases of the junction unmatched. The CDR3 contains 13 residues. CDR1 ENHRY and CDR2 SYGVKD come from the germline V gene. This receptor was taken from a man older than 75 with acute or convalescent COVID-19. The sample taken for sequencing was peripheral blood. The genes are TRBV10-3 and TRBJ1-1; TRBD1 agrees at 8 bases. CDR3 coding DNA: TGTGCCATCCGGACAGGGATGAACACTGAAGCTTTCTTT. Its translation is CAIRTGMNTEAFF.